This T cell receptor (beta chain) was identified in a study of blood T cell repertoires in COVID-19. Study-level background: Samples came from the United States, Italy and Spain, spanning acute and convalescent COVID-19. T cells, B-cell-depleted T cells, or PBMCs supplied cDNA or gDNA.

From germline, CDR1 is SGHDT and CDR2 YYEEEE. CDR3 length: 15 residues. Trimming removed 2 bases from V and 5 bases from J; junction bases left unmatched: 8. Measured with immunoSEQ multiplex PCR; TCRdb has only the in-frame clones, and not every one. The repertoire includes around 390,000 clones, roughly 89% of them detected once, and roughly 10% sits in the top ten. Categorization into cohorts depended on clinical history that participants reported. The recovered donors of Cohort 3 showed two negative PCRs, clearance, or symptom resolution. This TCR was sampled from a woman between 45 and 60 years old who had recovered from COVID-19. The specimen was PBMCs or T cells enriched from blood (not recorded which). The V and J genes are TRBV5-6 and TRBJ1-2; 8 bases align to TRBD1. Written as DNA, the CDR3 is TGTGCCAGCAGCTTCAAGGACAGGGCAGAATATGGCTACACCTTC. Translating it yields CASSFKDRAEYGYTF.